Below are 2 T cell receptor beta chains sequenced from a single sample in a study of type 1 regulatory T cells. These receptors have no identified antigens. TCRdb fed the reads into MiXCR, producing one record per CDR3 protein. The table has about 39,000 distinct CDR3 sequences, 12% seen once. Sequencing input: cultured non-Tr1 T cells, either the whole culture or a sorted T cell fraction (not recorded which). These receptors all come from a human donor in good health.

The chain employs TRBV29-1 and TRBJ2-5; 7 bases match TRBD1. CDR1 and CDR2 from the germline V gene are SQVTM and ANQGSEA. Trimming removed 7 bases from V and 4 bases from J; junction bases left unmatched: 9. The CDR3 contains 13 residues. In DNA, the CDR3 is TGCAGCGCTTACCGACAGGGCACAGAGACCCAGTACTTC. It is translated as CSAYRQGTETQYF. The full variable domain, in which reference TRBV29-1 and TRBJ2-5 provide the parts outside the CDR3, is SAVISQKPSRDICQRGTSLTIQCQVDSQVTMMFWYRQQPGQSLTLIATANQGSEATYESGFVIDKFPISRPNLTFSTLTVSNMSPEDSSIYLCSAYRQGTETQYFGPGTRLLVL.

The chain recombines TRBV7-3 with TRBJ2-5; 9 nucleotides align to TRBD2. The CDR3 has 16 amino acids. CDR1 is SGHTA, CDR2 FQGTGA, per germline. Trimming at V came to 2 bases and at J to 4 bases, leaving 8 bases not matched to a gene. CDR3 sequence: CASSLLGRGRAETQYF. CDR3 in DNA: TGTGCCAGCAGCTTATTGGGCCGCGGGAGGGCAGAGACCCAGTACTTC.